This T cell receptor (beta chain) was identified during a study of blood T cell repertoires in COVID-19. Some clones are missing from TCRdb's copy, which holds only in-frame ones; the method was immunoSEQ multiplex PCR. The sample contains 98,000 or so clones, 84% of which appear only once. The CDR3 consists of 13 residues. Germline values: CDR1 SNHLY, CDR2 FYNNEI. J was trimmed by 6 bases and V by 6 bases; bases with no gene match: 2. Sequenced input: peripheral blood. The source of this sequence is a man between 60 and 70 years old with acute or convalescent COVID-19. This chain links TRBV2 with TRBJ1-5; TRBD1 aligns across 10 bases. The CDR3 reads CASRDRGTQPQHF. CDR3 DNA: TGTGCCAGCAGGGACAGGGGGACTCAGCCCCAGCATTTT. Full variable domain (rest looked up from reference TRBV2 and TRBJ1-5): EPEVTQTPSHQVTQMGQEVILRCVPISNHLYFYWYRQILGQKVEFLVSFYNNEISEKSEIFDDQFSVERPDGSNFTLKIRSTKLEDSAMYFCASRDRGTQPQHFGDGTRLSIL.